A selection of T cell receptor beta chains follows, all from one sample in a study of T cells in Graves' hyperthyroidism and ophthalmopathy. TCRdb used MiXCR to reprocess the multiplex PCR reads, holding one entry per CDR3 protein. The repertoire holds 450,000 to 650,000 distinct CDR3 sequences, roughly 18% seen once, with 15% to 20% in the top ten. Sequenced input: blood. All receptors come from a woman younger than 30 with Graves' ophthalmopathy. Both conserved end residues are part of each CDR3. The D gene is left open where the match is weak. Clone size is shown for a subset of rows, as once, few, many or a class of expanded clone.

v_call: TRBV18; j_call: TRBJ1-1; d_call: -; clone_size: few; cdr3_aa: CASSPPTGKNTEAFF; cdr3_nt: TGTGCCAGCTCACCTCCTACAGGGAAGAACACTGAAGCTTTCTTT
v_call: TRBV4-2; j_call: TRBJ2-7; d_call: TRBD2; clone_size: -; cdr3_aa: CASSLIASGTSYEQYF; cdr3_nt: TGTGCCAGCAGTCTTATTGCTAGCGGGACCTCCTACGAGCAGTACTTC
v_call: TRBV2; j_call: TRBJ2-7; d_call: -; clone_size: many; cdr3_aa: CASNERTLTSYEQYF; cdr3_nt: TGTGCCAGCAATGAAAGGACACTAACCTCCTACGAGCAGTACTTC
v_call: TRBV14; j_call: TRBJ1-4; d_call: -; clone_size: few; cdr3_aa: CASSQGRAHNEKLFF; cdr3_nt: TGTGCCAGCAGCCAAGGAAGGGCTCATAATGAAAAACTGTTTTTT
v_call: TRBV29-1; j_call: TRBJ2-1; d_call: -; clone_size: -; cdr3_aa: CSVGSGSSYNEQFF; cdr3_nt: TGCAGCGTTGGATCGGGAAGCTCCTACAATGAGCAGTTCTTC
v_call: TRBV28; j_call: TRBJ2-3; d_call: -; clone_size: many; cdr3_aa: CASSHTGGSTDTQYF; cdr3_nt: TGTGCCAGCAGCCACACCGGTGGGAGCACAGATACGCAGTATTTT
v_call: TRBV19; j_call: TRBJ2-3; d_call: -; clone_size: -; cdr3_aa: CASSITLRTDTQYF; cdr3_nt: TGTGCCAGTAGTATAACCCTACGGACAGATACGCAGTATTTT
v_call: TRBV20-1; j_call: TRBJ1-5; d_call: TRBD1; clone_size: many; cdr3_aa: CSASQGANQPQHF; cdr3_nt: TGCAGTGCTAGTCAGGGGGCAAATCAGCCCCAGCATTTT
v_call: TRBV4-1; j_call: TRBJ2-7; d_call: TRBD1; clone_size: -; cdr3_aa: CASSARQGPSYEQYF; cdr3_nt: TGCGCCAGCAGCGCCCGACAGGGGCCCTCCTACGAGCAGTACTTC
v_call: TRBV11-2; j_call: TRBJ2-1; d_call: TRBD1; clone_size: many; cdr3_aa: CASSLGTGGLGEQFF; cdr3_nt: TGTGCCAGCAGCCTCGGGACAGGGGGCCTGGGTGAGCAGTTCTTC
v_call: TRBV6-1; j_call: TRBJ1-2; d_call: TRBD1; clone_size: many; cdr3_aa: CASRPQGKNYGYTF; cdr3_nt: TGTGCCAGCAGGCCACAGGGGAAAAACTATGGCTACACCTTC
v_call: TRBV2; j_call: TRBJ2-3; d_call: TRBD2; clone_size: many; cdr3_aa: CASSEVGSGMPSGAQYF; cdr3_nt: TGTGCCAGCAGTGAAGTCGGTAGCGGGATGCCTTCTGGGGCGCAGTATTTT
v_call: TRBV7-2; j_call: TRBJ1-1; d_call: -; clone_size: many; cdr3_aa: CASSSPRDGVAEAFF; cdr3_nt: TGTGCCAGCAGCTCCCCCCGGGACGGAGTCGCTGAAGCTTTCTTT
v_call: TRBV7-2; j_call: TRBJ2-3; d_call: TRBD2; clone_size: -; cdr3_aa: CASSLATSGGADTQYF; cdr3_nt: TGTGCCAGCAGCTTAGCGACTAGCGGGGGGGCAGATACGCAGTATTTT
v_call: TRBV27; j_call: TRBJ2-7; d_call: -; clone_size: many; cdr3_aa: CASSFHRTLIHEQYF; cdr3_nt: TGTGCCAGCAGTTTCCATCGGACACTCATCCACGAGCAGTACTTC
v_call: TRBV12-3/TRBV12-4; j_call: TRBJ2-7; d_call: -; clone_size: many; cdr3_aa: CASSPVGDYEQYF; cdr3_nt: TGTGCCAGCAGTCCGGTGGGAGACTACGAGCAGTACTTC
v_call: TRBV6-2/TRBV6-3; j_call: TRBJ2-7; d_call: -; clone_size: many; cdr3_aa: CASSYSTQGGYSYEQYF; cdr3_nt: TGTGCCAGCAGTTACTCGACTCAGGGGGGATACTCCTACGAGCAGTACTTC
v_call: TRBV20-1; j_call: TRBJ2-7; d_call: TRBD2; clone_size: few; cdr3_aa: CSARSGRASYEQYF; cdr3_nt: TGCAGTGCCAGGAGCGGGAGGGCCAGTTACGAGCAGTACTTC
v_call: TRBV7-9; j_call: TRBJ1-1; d_call: -; clone_size: few; cdr3_aa: CASSFIRDPEAFF; cdr3_nt: TGTGCCAGCAGCTTTATCAGGGATCCTGAAGCTTTCTTT
v_call: TRBV12-3/TRBV12-4; j_call: TRBJ2-2; d_call: TRBD1; clone_size: many; cdr3_aa: CASRKQGDTGELFF; cdr3_nt: TGTGCCAGCAGGAAACAGGGGGACACCGGGGAGCTGTTTTTT
v_call: TRBV6-1; j_call: TRBJ1-3; d_call: -; clone_size: few; cdr3_aa: CASSENRGVPGNTIYF; cdr3_nt: TGTGCCAGCAGTGAAAATCGGGGGGTTCCTGGAAACACCATATATTTT
v_call: TRBV6-5; j_call: TRBJ1-5; d_call: -; clone_size: many; cdr3_aa: CASSYRASNQPQHF; cdr3_nt: TGTGCCAGCAGTTACAGGGCAAGCAATCAGCCCCAGCATTTT
v_call: TRBV3-1; j_call: TRBJ2-1; d_call: TRBD2; clone_size: many; cdr3_aa: CASSQEQRGFPYNEQFF; cdr3_nt: TGTGCCAGCAGCCAAGAGCAGCGGGGGTTTCCCTACAATGAGCAGTTCTTC
v_call: TRBV7-9; j_call: TRBJ1-6; d_call: TRBD1; clone_size: many; cdr3_aa: CASSPGTEYNSPLHF; cdr3_nt: TGTGCCAGCAGCCCGGGGACAGAGTATAATTCACCCCTCCACTTT
v_call: TRBV6-2/TRBV6-3; j_call: TRBJ2-1; d_call: TRBD2; clone_size: many; cdr3_aa: CASSKLGLAVYNEQFF; cdr3_nt: TGTGCCAGCAGTAAACTCGGACTAGCGGTGTACAATGAGCAGTTCTTC
v_call: TRBV30; j_call: TRBJ1-1; d_call: -; clone_size: many; cdr3_aa: CAWIRMNTEAFF; cdr3_nt: TGTGCCTGGATCCGAATGAACACTGAAGCTTTCTTT
v_call: TRBV29-1; j_call: TRBJ1-6; d_call: -; clone_size: few; cdr3_aa: CSVEKGTNNSPLHF; cdr3_nt: TGCAGCGTTGAAAAGGGGACGAATAATTCACCCCTCCACTTT
v_call: TRBV4-1; j_call: TRBJ2-5; d_call: -; clone_size: -; cdr3_aa: CASSQPGARETQYF; cdr3_nt: TGCGCCAGCAGCCAACCCGGGGCTCGAGAGACCCAGTACTTC
v_call: TRBV30; j_call: TRBJ2-7; d_call: TRBD2; clone_size: many; cdr3_aa: CAWIVFSGFYEQYF; cdr3_nt: TGTGCCTGGATCGTTTTTAGCGGGTTTTACGAGCAGTACTTC
v_call: TRBV27; j_call: TRBJ1-2; d_call: -; clone_size: many; cdr3_aa: CASSSGGFNYGYTF; cdr3_nt: TGTGCCAGCAGCTCAGGCGGGTTTAACTATGGCTACACCTTC
v_call: TRBV20-1; j_call: TRBJ2-2; d_call: TRBD2; clone_size: many; cdr3_aa: CSASPSGRGTGELFF; cdr3_nt: TGCAGTGCTAGTCCTAGCGGGAGGGGAACCGGGGAGCTGTTTTTT
v_call: TRBV11-3; j_call: TRBJ2-5; d_call: TRBD2; clone_size: many; cdr3_aa: CASSLTGLAGETQYF; cdr3_nt: TGTGCCAGCAGCTTAACGGGACTAGCAGGGGAGACCCAGTACTTC
v_call: TRBV9; j_call: TRBJ1-1; d_call: -; clone_size: many; cdr3_aa: CASSVGVGSTEAFF; cdr3_nt: TGTGCCAGCAGCGTAGGGGTCGGGAGCACTGAAGCTTTCTTT
v_call: TRBV5-1; j_call: TRBJ1-2; d_call: -; clone_size: many; cdr3_aa: CASSVGGSYGYTF; cdr3_nt: TGCGCCAGCAGCGTGGGGGGGTCCTATGGCTACACCTTC
v_call: TRBV7-9; j_call: TRBJ2-7; d_call: -; clone_size: many; cdr3_aa: CASSSRDNIDEQYF; cdr3_nt: TGTGCCAGCAGCTCCCGGGACAACATAGACGAGCAGTACTTC
v_call: TRBV28; j_call: TRBJ1-6; d_call: -; clone_size: -; cdr3_aa: CASSFTGDSPLHF; cdr3_nt: TGTGCCAGCAGTTTTACCGGGGATTCACCCCTCCACTTT
v_call: TRBV27; j_call: TRBJ1-1; d_call: TRBD1; clone_size: many; cdr3_aa: CASSTGQGFDEAFF; cdr3_nt: TGTGCCAGCAGTACGGGACAGGGGTTCGATGAAGCTTTCTTT
v_call: TRBV7-9; j_call: TRBJ2-3; d_call: TRBD2; clone_size: many; cdr3_aa: CASSRGQREYHTDTQYF; cdr3_nt: TGTGCCAGCAGCAGGGGCCAGCGGGAGTACCACACAGATACGCAGTATTTT
v_call: TRBV27; j_call: TRBJ1-2; d_call: TRBD1; clone_size: many; cdr3_aa: CASSFTGEWGGYTF; cdr3_nt: TGTGCCAGCAGTTTTACAGGGGAATGGGGTGGCTACACCTTC